What follows are 3 T cell receptor beta chains derived from one specimen sequenced in a study of PD-1 blockade in classical Hodgkin lymphoma. This table comes from immunoSEQ multiplex PCR, and its TCRdb copy is limited to in-frame clones, with some not included. The table lists over 60,000 clones, about 90% of them singletons. Noted time point: cycle 4 day 1 (C4D1), after five to seven weeks of nivolumab. Every patient experienced relapse after autologous stem cell transplantation, and brentuximab vedotin exposure varied. The starting material was peripheral blood mononuclear cells (PBMCs), obtained before the fourth cycle of nivolumab. These receptors all stem from a human donor with classical Hodgkin lymphoma.

As DNA, the CDR3 is TGTGCCAGTAGTATCAGTGGCGGCAGGTATGAGAGCTCCTACAATGAGCAGTTCTTC. This codes for CASSISGGRYESSYNEQFF. This chain connects TRBV19 to TRBJ2-1; no firm D call. V lost 3 bases to trimming and J lost 0 bases, with 21 bases between them. CDR1 LNHDA and CDR2 SQIVND come from the germline V gene (reference sequence). The CDR3 loop spans 19 amino acids.

This clone occurred once. J is TRBJ2-7 and V is TRBV2; 9 bases agree with TRBD2. This CDR3 is built from 13 residues. The germline V gene has CDR1 SNHLY and CDR2 FYNNEI. V lost 5 bases and J lost 2; bases outside the gene matches: 1. CDR3 sequence reads: CASSRLAAYEQYF. The DNA of the CDR3 is TGTGCCAGCAGTCGACTAGCGGCCTACGAGCAGTACTTC.

The V and J genes are TRBV9 and TRBJ1-2, with D uncertain. Trimming pared 0 bases from V and 5 bases from J, leaving 5 bases between. CDR1 and CDR2 (germline): SGDLS, YYNGEE. This CDR3 has 12 residues. The CDR3 spells CASSVGWYGYTF. CDR3 bases: TGTGCCAGCAGCGTAGGTTGGTATGGCTACACCTTC.